A single sample gave rise to the 2 T cell receptor beta chains below, sequenced in a study of CD8 T cells in Susac syndrome. Random hexamers served to reverse transcribe roughly 0.45 to 1 ug RNA. TCRdb fed the immunoSEQ multiplex PCR reads into MiXCR, producing one record per CDR3 protein. The sample records nearly 70,000 distinct CDR3 sequences, approximately 95% being singletons. Sequencing was done on a sample of CD8+ T cells from PBMCs. Receptors were obtained from a human donor in good health.

The V and J genes are TRBV27 and TRBJ2-1; maybe TRBD2 (7 bases). Germline V gene lookup returns CDR1 MNHEY and CDR2 SMNVEV (reference sequence). The CDR3 is made up of 12 amino acids. With 3 bases removed from V and 15 bases from J, the gap between germline ends came to 15 bases. CDR3 loop: CASSFGGRSTFF. The CDR3 nucleotides are TGTGCCAGCAGTTTCGGGGGGCGCAGTACGTTCTTC.

The chain couples TRBV2 to TRBJ1-4; no clear D. Germline CDR1 and CDR2: SNHLY and FYNNEI. There are 15 residues in the CDR3. V dropped 6 bases and J dropped 0 bases, with 11 bases sitting between them. The CDR3 protein is CASRPRQATNEKLFF. Written as DNA, the CDR3 is TGTGCCAGCAGGCCCAGACAAGCAACTAATGAAAAACTGTTTTTT.